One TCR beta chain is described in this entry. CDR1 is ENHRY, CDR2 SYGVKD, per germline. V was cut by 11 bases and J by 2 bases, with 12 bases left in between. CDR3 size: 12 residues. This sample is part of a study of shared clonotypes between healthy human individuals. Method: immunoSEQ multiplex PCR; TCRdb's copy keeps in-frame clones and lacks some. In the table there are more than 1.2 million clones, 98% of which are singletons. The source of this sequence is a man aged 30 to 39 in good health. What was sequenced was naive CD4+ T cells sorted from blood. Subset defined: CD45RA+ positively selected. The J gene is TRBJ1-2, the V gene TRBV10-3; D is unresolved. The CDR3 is CAASGVNYGYTF. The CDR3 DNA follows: TGTGCCGCATCAGGCGTGAACTATGGCTACACCTTC.